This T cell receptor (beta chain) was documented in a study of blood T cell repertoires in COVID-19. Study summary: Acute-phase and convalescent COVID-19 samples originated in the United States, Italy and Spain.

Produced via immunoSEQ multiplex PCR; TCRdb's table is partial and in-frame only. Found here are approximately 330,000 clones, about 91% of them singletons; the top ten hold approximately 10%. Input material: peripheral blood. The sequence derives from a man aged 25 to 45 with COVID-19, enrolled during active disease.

CDR3 in DNA: TGTGCCAGCTCACCACCGCTGGGCACCTACGAGCAGTACTTC. Translation: CASSPPLGTYEQYF. The V and J genes are TRBV18 and TRBJ2-7; D call uncertain. The V end lost 0 bases, the J end lost 2 bases, and 8 bases lay between the germline ends. This CDR3 is built from 14 residues. Per the germline V gene, CDR1 is KGHSH and CDR2 is LQKENI. The variable domain in full, completed from reference TRBV18 and TRBJ2-7, reads NAGVMQNPRHLVRRRGQEARLRCSPMKGHSHVYWYRQLPEEGLKFMVYLQKENIIDESGMPKERFSAEFPKEGPSILRIQQVVRGDSAAYFCASSPPLGTYEQYFGPGTRLTVT.